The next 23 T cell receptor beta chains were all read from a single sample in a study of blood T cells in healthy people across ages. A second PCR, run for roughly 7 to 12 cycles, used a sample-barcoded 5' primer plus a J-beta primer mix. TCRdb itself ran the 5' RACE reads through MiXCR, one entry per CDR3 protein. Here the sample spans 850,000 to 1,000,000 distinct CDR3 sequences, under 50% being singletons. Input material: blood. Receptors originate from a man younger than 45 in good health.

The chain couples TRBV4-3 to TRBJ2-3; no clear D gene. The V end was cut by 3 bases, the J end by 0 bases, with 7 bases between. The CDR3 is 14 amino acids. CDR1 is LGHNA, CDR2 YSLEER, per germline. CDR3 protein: CASSHPHSTDTQYF. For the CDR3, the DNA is TGCGCCAGCAGCCATCCGCATAGCACAGATACGCAGTATTTT.

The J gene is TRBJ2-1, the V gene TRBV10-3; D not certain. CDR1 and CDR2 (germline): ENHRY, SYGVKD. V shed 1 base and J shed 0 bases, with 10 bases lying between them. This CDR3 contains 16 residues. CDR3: CAISEFSQFSYNEQFF. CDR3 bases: TGTGCCATCAGTGAGTTTTCCCAATTCTCCTACAATGAGCAGTTCTTC.

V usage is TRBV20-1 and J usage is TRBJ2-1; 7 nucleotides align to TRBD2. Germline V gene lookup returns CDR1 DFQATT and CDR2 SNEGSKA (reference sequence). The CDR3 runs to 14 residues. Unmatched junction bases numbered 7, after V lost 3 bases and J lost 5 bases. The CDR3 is CSARVAGLNNEQFF. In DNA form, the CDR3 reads TGCAGTGCTAGGGTAGCGGGCCTAAACAATGAGCAGTTCTTC.

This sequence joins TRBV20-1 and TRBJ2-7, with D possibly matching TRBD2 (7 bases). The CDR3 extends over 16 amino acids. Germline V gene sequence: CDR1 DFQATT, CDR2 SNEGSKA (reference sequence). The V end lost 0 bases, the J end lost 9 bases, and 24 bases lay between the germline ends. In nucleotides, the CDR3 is TGCAGTGCTAGAGAGGGGGGGGCGGTAGTTACGAAGGGGCAGTACTTC. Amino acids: CSAREGGAVVTKGQYF.

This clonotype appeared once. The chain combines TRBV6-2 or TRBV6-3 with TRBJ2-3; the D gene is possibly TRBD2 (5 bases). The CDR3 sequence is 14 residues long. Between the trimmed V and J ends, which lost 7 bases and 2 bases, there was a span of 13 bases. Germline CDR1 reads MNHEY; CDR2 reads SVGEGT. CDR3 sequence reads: CASIDSTTTDTQYF. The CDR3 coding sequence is TGTGCCAGCATAGACTCGACTACCACAGATACGCAGTATTTT.

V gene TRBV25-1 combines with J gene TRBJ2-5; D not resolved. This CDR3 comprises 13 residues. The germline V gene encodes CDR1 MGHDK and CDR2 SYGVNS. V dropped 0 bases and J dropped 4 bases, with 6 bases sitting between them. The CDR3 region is CASSEYSRETQYF. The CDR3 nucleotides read TGTGCCAGCAGTGAATATTCTCGAGAGACCCAGTACTTC.

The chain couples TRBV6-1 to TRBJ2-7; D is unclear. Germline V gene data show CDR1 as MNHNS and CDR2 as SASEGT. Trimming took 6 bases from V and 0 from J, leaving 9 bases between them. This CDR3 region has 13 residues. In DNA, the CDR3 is TGTGCCAGCAGGTTATCTATCTCCTACGAGCAGTACTTC. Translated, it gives CASRLSISYEQYF.

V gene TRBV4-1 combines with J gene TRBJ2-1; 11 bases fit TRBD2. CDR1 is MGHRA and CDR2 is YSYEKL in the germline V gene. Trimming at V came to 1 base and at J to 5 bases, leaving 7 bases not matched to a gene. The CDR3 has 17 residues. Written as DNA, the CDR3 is TGCGCCAGCAGCCAAGCCCCCGGGACTAGCGGAAACAATGAGCAGTTCTTC. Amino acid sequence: CASSQAPGTSGNNEQFF.

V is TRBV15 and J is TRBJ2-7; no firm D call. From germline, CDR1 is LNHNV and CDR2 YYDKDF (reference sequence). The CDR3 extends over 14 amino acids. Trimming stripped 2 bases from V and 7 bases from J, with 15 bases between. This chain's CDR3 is CATSRPFVHNEQYF. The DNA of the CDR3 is TGTGCCACCAGCAGACCGTTCGTCCACAATGAGCAGTACTTC.

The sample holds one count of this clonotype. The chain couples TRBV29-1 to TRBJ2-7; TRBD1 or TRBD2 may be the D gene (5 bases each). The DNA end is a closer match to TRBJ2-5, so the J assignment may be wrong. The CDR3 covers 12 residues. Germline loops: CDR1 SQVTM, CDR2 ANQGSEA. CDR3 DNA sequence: TGCAGCGTTGGAGGGGTAGGAGAGACCCAGTACTTC. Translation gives CSVGGVGETQYF.

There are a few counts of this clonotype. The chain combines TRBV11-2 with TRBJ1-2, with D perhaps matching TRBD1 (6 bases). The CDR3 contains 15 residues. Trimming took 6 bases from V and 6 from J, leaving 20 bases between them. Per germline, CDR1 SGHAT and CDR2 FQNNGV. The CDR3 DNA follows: TGTGCCAGCAGTAATCCGGGACAAAGAACCCATGGCTACACCTTC. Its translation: CASSNPGQRTHGYTF.

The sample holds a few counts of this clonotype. This chain's CDR3 is CASSQVNERNYEQYF. In DNA, the CDR3 is TGCGCCAGCAGCCAGGTTAACGAAAGAAACTACGAGCAGTACTTC. The rearrangement joins TRBV4-3 to TRBJ2-7, with D hard to call. Germline assignment: CDR1 LGHNA and CDR2 YSLEER. The V gene lost 3 bases and the J gene lost 3 bases, with 15 bases spanning the gap. This CDR3 has 15 residues.

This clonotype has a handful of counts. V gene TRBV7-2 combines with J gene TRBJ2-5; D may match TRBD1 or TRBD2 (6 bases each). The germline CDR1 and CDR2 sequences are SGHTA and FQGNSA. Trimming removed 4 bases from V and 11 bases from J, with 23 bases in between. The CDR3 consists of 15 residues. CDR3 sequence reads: CASSSRGSGAVEQYF. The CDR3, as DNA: TGTGCCAGCAGCTCTAGAGGTTCGGGGGCGGTTGAGCAGTACTTC.

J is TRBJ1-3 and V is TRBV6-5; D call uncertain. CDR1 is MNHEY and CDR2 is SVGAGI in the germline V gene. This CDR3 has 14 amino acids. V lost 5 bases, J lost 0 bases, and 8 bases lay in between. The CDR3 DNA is TGTGCCAGCAGTGCACCAAGCTCTGGAAACACCATATATTTT. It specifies CASSAPSSGNTIYF.

This CDR3 reads CASSHTGVVGQPQHF. CDR3 coding DNA: TGTGCCAGCAGCCACACAGGGGTCGTTGGCCAGCCCCAGCATTTT. The J gene is TRBJ1-5, the V gene TRBV12-3 or TRBV12-4; TRBD1 matches at 7 bases. CDR3 size: 15 residues. V lost 6 bases and J lost 7; bases outside the gene matches: 12.

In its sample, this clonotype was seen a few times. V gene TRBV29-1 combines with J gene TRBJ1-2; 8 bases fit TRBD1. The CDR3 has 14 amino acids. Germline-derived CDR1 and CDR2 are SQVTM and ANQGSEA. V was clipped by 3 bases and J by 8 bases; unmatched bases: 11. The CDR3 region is CSVDGGQGGGGYTF. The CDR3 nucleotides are TGCAGCGTTGACGGTGGACAGGGTGGTGGGGGCTACACCTTC.

The CDR3 nucleotides are TGCGCCAGCAGCCAAGAACACCGTGGGGAGACCCAGTACTTC. This codes for CASSQEHRGETQYF. The chain uses TRBV4-1 and TRBJ2-5; unclear D gene. Trimming took 0 bases from V and 5 from J, leaving 10 bases between them. Germline-derived CDR1 and CDR2 are MGHRA and YSYEKL. The CDR3 totals 14 residues.

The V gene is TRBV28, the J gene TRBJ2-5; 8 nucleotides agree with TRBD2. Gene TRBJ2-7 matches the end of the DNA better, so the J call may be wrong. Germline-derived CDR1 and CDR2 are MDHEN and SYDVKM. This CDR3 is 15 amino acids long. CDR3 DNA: TGTGCCAGCAGTCCTTTAGCGGGGAACTTGTACGAGCAGTACTTC. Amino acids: CASSPLAGNLYEQYF.

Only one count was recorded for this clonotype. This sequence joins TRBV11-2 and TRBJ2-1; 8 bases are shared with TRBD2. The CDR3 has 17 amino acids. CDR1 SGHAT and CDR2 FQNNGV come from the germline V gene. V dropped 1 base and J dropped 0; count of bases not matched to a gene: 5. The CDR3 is CASSLVARGGSYNEQFF. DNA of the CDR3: TGTGCCAGCAGCTTAGTGGCCCGGGGGGGCTCCTACAATGAGCAGTTCTTC.

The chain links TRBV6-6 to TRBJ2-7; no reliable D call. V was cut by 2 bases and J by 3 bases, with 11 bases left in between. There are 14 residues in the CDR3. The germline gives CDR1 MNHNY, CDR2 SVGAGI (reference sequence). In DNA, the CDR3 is TGTGCCAGCAGTTACGTGGAAGGGATCTACGAGCAGTACTTC. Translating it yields CASSYVEGIYEQYF.

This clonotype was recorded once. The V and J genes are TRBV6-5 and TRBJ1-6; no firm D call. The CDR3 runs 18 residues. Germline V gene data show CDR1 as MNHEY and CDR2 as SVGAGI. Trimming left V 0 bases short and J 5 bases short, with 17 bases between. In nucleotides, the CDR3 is TGTGCCAGCAGTTACTCGGGCCCGGCTTCCCTTAATAATTCACCCCTCCACTTT. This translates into CASSYSGPASLNNSPLHF.

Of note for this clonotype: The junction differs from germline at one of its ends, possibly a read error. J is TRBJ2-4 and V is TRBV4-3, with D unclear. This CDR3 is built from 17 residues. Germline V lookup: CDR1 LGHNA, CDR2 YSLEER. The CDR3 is CASSQEIRSMGKNVQYF. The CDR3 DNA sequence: TGCGCCAGCAGCCAAGAGATAAGGAGTATGGGCAAAAACGTTCAGTACTTC.

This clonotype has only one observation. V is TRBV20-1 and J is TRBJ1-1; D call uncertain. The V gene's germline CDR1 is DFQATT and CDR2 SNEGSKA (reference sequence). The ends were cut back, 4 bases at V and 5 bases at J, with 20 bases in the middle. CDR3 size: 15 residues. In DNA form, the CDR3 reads TGCAGTGCTATTATCCATGGATCACGGGAGACTGAAGCTTTCTTT. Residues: CSAIIHGSRETEAFF.